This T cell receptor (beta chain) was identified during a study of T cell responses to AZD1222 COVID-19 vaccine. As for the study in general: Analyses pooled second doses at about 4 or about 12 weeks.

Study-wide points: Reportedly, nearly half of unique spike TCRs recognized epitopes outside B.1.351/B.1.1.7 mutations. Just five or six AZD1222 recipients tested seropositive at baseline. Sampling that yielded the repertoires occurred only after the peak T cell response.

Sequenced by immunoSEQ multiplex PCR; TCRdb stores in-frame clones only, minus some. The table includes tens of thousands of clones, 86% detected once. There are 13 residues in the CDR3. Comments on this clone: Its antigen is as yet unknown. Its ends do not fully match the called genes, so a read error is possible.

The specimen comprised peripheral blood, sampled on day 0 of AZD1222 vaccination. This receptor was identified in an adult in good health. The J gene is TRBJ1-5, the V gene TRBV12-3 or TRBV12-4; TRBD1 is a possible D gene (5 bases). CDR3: CASSLVGEQPQHF. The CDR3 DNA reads TGTGCCAGCAGCTTAGTGGGGGAGCAGCCCCAGCATTTT.